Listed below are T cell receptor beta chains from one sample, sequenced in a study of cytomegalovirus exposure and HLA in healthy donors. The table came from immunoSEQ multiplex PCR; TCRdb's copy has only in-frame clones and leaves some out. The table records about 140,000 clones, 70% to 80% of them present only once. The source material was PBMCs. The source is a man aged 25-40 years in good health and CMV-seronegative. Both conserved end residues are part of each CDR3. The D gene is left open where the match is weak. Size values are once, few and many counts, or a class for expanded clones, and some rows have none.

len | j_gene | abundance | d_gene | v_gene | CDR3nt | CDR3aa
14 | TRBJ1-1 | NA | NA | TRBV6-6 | TGTGCCAGCAGTTACGTCAGGGGAGCCACTGAAGCTTTCTTT | CASSYVRGATEAFF
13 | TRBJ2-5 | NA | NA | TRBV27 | TGTGCCAGCAGTCCCCGGGGGAGGGAGACCCAGTACTTC | CASSPRGRETQYF
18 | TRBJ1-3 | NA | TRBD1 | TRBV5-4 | TGTGCCAGCAGCCTAATGACCGGGACAGGGGGATCTGGAAACACCATATATTTT | CASSLMTGTGGSGNTIYF
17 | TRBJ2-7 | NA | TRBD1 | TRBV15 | TGTGCCACCAGCAGAGATAGGAGACAGGGCACAACCTACGAGCAGTACTTC | CATSRDRRQGTTYEQYF
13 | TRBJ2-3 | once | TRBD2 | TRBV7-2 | TGTGCCAGCAGCCTAGCGGGAGGTGATACGCAGTATTTT | CASSLAGGDTQYF
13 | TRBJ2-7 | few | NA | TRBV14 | TGTGCCAGCAGCCAAGATAGACAGCTCGAGCAGTACTTC | CASSQDRQLEQYF
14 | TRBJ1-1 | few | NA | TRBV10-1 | TGCGCCAGCAGCCCGGGACTCCCGGGAACTGAAGCTTTCTTT | CASSPGLPGTEAFF
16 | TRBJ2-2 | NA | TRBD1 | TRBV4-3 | TGCGCCAGCAGCCAGGGACAGGGATCTTGGACCGGGGAGCTGTTTTTT | CASSQGQGSWTGELFF
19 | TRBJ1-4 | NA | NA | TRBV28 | TGTGCCAGCAGTTTTACCGTCACAGGGCGAAGTACAACTAATGAAAAACTGTTTTTT | CASSFTVTGRSTTNEKLFF
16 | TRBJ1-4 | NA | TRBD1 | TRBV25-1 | TGTGCCAGCAGCCCCGAGGGGGCGTACAAGGGGGAAAAACTGTTTTTT | CASSPEGAYKGEKLFF
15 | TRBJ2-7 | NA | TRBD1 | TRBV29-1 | TGCAGCGTTGAAGTTAACAGGGGGCTCTACTACGAGCAGTACTTC | CSVEVNRGLYYEQYF
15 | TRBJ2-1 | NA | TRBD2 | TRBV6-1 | TGTGCCAGCAAAGAACTAGCGGGACGGTTGAATGAGCAGTTCTTC | CASKELAGRLNEQFF